The next 8 T cell receptor beta chains were all read from a single sample in a study of a mutant IDH1 vaccine in newly diagnosed glioma (dated by TCRdb to the early 2020s). These TCRs are of unknown antigen specificity. Explained via the paper, the time point label denotes: week 23, last vaccination. Each vaccine dose, consisting of 300 ug of a 20-mer mutant IDH1 peptide in Montanide, was administered subcutaneously with topical imiquimod. To prepare the library, the immunoSEQ multiplex PCR assay was applied. Here the immuneACCESS table is served through TCRdb, limited to in-frame sequences with V and J called. Missing clones are a known gap in these copies; in checked studies unresolved V genes cover under half, and the rest lacks a known reason. The sample table shows tens of thousands of clones, and under 90% are seen once. About an eighth of the sample goes to the ten largest clones. Sample: PBMCs, taken from a glioma patient whose treatment included an IDH1 peptide vaccine. These TCRs come from a man in his late teens or twenties with glioma.

The rearrangement links TRBV9 to TRBJ1-1; D remains unclear. From germline, CDR1 is SGDLS and CDR2 YYNGEE. This CDR3 contains 14 residues. Trimming took 3 bases from V and 1 from J, leaving 10 bases between them. Here the CDR3 DNA reads TGTGCCAGCAGCGCTACGACCACGAACACTGAAGCTTTCTTT. Its protein is CASSATTTNTEAFF.

The genes are TRBV6-5 and TRBJ2-1; D is undetermined. Germline V CDR1 and CDR2: MNHEY, SVGAGI. V was trimmed by 4 bases and J by 10 bases, leaving 8 bases between them. The length of the CDR3 is 11 residues. Here the CDR3 reads CASSWSQEQFF. For the CDR3, the DNA is TGTGCCAGCAGTTGGTCCCAGGAGCAGTTCTTC.

The chain recombines TRBV6-1 with TRBJ2-7, with D unresolved. This CDR3 contains 12 residues. The germline V gene encodes CDR1 MNHNS and CDR2 SASEGT. The V and J ends lost 0 bases and 2 bases respectively, with 2 bases between them. The CDR3 DNA reads TGTGCCAGCAGTGAAGCCACCTACGAGCAGTACTTC. The encoded protein is CASSEATYEQYF.

The V gene is TRBV5-1, the J gene TRBJ2-5, with 9 bases fitting TRBD1. With 4 bases clipped from V and 5 bases from J, the junction kept 6 bases outside the gene matches. From germline, CDR1 is SGHRS and CDR2 YFSETQ. The CDR3 has 14 residues. This CDR3 reads CASSRGTGSETQYF. The DNA for the CDR3 is TGCGCCAGCAGCAGAGGGACAGGGAGTGAGACCCAGTACTTC.

The count of this clone is one. The J gene is TRBJ2-2, the V gene TRBV2; 9 nucleotides line up with TRBD1. This CDR3 comprises 15 residues. In germline, CDR1 is SNHLY, CDR2 FYNNEI. V was pared by 6 bases and J by 2 bases, with 4 bases of the junction left unmatched. The CDR3 protein is CASRGGQGNTGELFF. In DNA form, the CDR3 reads TGTGCCAGCAGGGGGGGACAGGGCAACACCGGGGAGCTGTTTTTT. The full variable domain, completed using reference TRBV2 and TRBJ2-2, is EPEVTQTPSHQVTQMGQEVILRCVPISNHLYFYWYRQILGQKVEFLVSFYNNEISEKSEIFDDQFSVERPDGSNFTLKIRSTKLEDSAMYFCASRGGQGNTGELFFGEGSRLTVL.

V usage is TRBV6-5 and J usage is TRBJ2-3; D unclear. With 6 bases removed from V and 4 bases from J, the gap between germline ends came to 8 bases. Germline-derived CDR1 and CDR2 are MNHEY and SVGAGI. This CDR3 is 12 amino acids long. CDR3 bases: TGTGCCAGCAGAAACGCCCCAGATACGCAGTATTTT. It is translated as CASRNAPDTQYF.

The V gene is TRBV4-3, the J gene TRBJ1-5, with TRBD1 as a possible D gene (5 bases). The germline V and J ends were trimmed by 0 bases and 3 bases, with 12 bases remaining between them. In germline, CDR1 is LGHNA, CDR2 YSLEER. This CDR3 is built from 16 residues. The CDR3 spells CASSQEVRVTNQPQHF. CDR3 nucleotide sequence: TGCGCCAGCAGCCAAGAGGTCAGGGTAACCAATCAGCCCCAGCATTTT.

This clone was found a few times. The chain links TRBV19 to TRBJ2-1, with D perhaps given as TRBD1 or TRBD2 (6 bases each). Germline V CDR1 and CDR2: LNHDA, SQIVND (reference sequence). The V end lost 3 bases, the J end lost 3 bases, and 12 bases lay between the germline ends. The CDR3 has 15 residues. The CDR3 DNA follows: TGTGCCAGTAGTATTTGGGGGGACATCTACAATGAGCAGTTCTTC. Encoded protein: CASSIWGDIYNEQFF. Full variable domain (rest looked up from reference TRBV19 and TRBJ2-1): DGGITQSPKYLFRKEGQNVTLSCEQNLNHDAMYWYRQDPGQGLRLIYYSQIVNDFQKGDIAEGYSVSREKKESFPLTVTSAQKNPTAFYLCASSIWGDIYNEQFFGPGTRLTVL.